This is a list of T cell receptor beta chains from one sample in a study of blood T cell repertoires in COVID-19. Profiling relied on immunoSEQ multiplex PCR, and the TCRdb table lists in-frame clones only, not all of them. Here the sample spans around 260,000 clones, just over 85% being singletons. The sample consisted of peripheral blood. The receptors were gathered from a woman in her thirties with active or convalescent COVID-19. CDR3s leave out the opening cysteine and the closing phenylalanine or tryptophan. Fields, in order: V gene, CDR3 length, J gene, clone size, CDR3 protein. Some rows mark clone size as missing; the rest say once, few, many or name a class of expanded clone.

v_gene: TRBV7-3
len: 13
j_gene: TRBJ1-1
abundance: -
CDR3aa: ASSWTGGGNTEAF

v_gene: TRBV7-2
len: 16
j_gene: TRBJ1-6
abundance: -
CDR3aa: ASANPGQGGLGNSPLH

v_gene: TRBV30
len: 11
j_gene: TRBJ1-1
abundance: -
CDR3aa: AWSPVRTGEAF

v_gene: TRBV11-1
len: 12
j_gene: TRBJ2-1
abundance: -
CDR3aa: ASSLENWAHEQF

v_gene: TRBV5-1
len: 13
j_gene: TRBJ1-1
abundance: few
CDR3aa: ASSRGEGSSTEAF

v_gene: TRBV2
len: 11
j_gene: TRBJ1-3
abundance: -
CDR3aa: ASRQEAGNTIY

v_gene: TRBV2
len: 11
j_gene: TRBJ2-7
abundance: -
CDR3aa: ASRGQGIHEQY

v_gene: TRBV7-2
len: 13
j_gene: TRBJ2-6
abundance: -
CDR3aa: ASSVQGTGANVLT

v_gene: TRBV7-3
len: 13
j_gene: TRBJ1-1
abundance: -
CDR3aa: ASSLTDRGNTEAF

v_gene: TRBV18
len: 11
j_gene: TRBJ2-3
abundance: -
CDR3aa: ASRDSGTDTQY

v_gene: TRBV4-3
len: 13
j_gene: TRBJ1-1
abundance: -
CDR3aa: ASSQEPRMNTEAF

v_gene: TRBV7-8
len: 16
j_gene: TRBJ2-2
abundance: -
CDR3aa: ASSLHLRQGQNTGELF

v_gene: TRBV5-1
len: 16
j_gene: TRBJ2-6
abundance: -
CDR3aa: ASSPQGVGNSGANVLT

v_gene: TRBV5-5
len: 13
j_gene: TRBJ2-1
abundance: -
CDR3aa: ASSFRDRDNNEQF

v_gene: TRBV19
len: 13
j_gene: TRBJ2-5
abundance: -
CDR3aa: ASRMGAGAGETQY

v_gene: TRBV11-3
len: 13
j_gene: TRBJ2-5
abundance: once
CDR3aa: ASSLYGGSQETQY

v_gene: TRBV6-6
len: 13
j_gene: TRBJ2-2
abundance: -
CDR3aa: ASTMDTLKTGELF

v_gene: TRBV6-4
len: 13
j_gene: TRBJ2-3
abundance: once
CDR3aa: ASRVSGGSTDTQY

v_gene: TRBV10-3
len: 12
j_gene: TRBJ1-5
abundance: -
CDR3aa: AIREEGGGQPQH

v_gene: TRBV7-3
len: 12
j_gene: TRBJ2-1
abundance: -
CDR3aa: ASSLTLRGHEQF

v_gene: TRBV21-1
len: 13
j_gene: TRBJ1-5
abundance: once
CDR3aa: AILPDRDTNQPQH

v_gene: TRBV3-1/TRBV3-2
len: 12
j_gene: TRBJ2-1
abundance: -
CDR3aa: ASSQTGVYNEQF